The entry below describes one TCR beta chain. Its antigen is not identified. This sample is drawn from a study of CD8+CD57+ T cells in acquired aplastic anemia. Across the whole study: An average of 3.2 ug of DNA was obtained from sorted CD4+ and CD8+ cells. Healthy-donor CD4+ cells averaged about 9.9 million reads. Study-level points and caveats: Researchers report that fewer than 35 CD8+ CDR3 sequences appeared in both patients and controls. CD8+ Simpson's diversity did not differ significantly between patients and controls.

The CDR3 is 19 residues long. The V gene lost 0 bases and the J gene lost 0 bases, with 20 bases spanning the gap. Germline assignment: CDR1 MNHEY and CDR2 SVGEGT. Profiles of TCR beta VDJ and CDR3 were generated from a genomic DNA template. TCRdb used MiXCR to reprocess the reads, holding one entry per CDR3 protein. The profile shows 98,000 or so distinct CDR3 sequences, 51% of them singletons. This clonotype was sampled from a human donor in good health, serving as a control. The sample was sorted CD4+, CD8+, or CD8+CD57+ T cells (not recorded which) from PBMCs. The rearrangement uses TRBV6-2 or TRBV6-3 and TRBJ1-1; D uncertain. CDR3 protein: CASSYSAGDPIHMNTEAFF. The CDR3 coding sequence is TGTGCCAGCAGTTACTCAGCCGGGGATCCAATCCATATGAACACTGAAGCTTTCTTT.